The clone carrying this T cell receptor beta chain was recorded at least ten times. Its target is not known. As it was prepared, the TCRbeta library received unique molecular identifiers. TCRdb recomputed calls from the PCR reads with MiXCR, one row per CDR3 protein. The table shows about 300,000 distinct CDR3 sequences, with 6% to 10% occurring only once. This record belongs to a study of T-cell reconstitution after alpha-beta-depleted transplantation in children. Overall study findings and caveats: Where alpha-beta T cells came from about two months after transplant was reportedly several hundred expanded graft clones. The study traced high day-60 TCRbeta diversity in some patients to surviving recipient T cells and thymic progenitors. One year after transplant, T-cell counts and diversity came mostly from newly produced T cells.

Germline loops: CDR1 SGHTA, CDR2 FQGTGA. Trimming left V 3 bases short and J 0 bases short, with 10 bases between. CDR3 length: 15 residues. This specimen was peripheral blood, taken 360 days after TCRalphabeta/CD19-depleted stem cell transplant. The chain combines TRBV7-3 with TRBJ2-3; D call uncertain. The source is a female patient aged 2-10 years who had a stem cell transplant for Fanconi anemia, so the T cells may come from the graft donor. As DNA, the CDR3 is TGTGCCAGCAGCTTGGACCGCCCGAGCACAGATACGCAGTATTTT. Protein product: CASSLDRPSTDTQYF. The entire variable domain, with the rest obtained from reference TRBV7-3 and TRBJ2-3, is as follows: GAGVSQTPSNKVTEKGKYVELRCDPISGHTALYWYRQSLGQGPEFLIYFQGTGAADDSGLPNDRFFAVRPEGSVSTLKIQRTERGDSAVYLCASSLDRPSTDTQYFGPGTRLTVL.